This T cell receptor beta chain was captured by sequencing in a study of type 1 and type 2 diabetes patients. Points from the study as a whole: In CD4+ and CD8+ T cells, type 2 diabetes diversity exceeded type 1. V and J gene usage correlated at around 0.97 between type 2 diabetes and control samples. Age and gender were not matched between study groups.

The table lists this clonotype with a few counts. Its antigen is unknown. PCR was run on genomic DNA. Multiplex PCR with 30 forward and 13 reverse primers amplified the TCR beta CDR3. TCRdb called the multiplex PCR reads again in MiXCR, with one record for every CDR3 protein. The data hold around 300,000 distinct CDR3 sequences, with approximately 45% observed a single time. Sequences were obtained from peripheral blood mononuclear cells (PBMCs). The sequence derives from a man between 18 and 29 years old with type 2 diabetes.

The CDR3 nucleotides read TGTGCCAGTAGTATAGACAGGGGCAACGAGCAGTACTTC. Protein: CASSIDRGNEQYF. The rearrangement joins TRBV19 to TRBJ2-7; D may be TRBD1 (6 bases). The CDR3 is made up of 13 amino acids. The V end was cut by 0 bases, the J end by 5 bases, with 8 bases between. Germline V gene sequence: CDR1 LNHDA, CDR2 SQIVND (reference sequence).